This T cell receptor (beta chain) was retrieved from a study of beta chain features in type 1 diabetes. Study at large: Age and gender were similar between patients and healthy donors, as were cell yields. Study results and caveats: Researchers report that Type 1 diabetes patients had moderately but significantly shorter TCRB CDR3s across all four CD4+ subsets.

V gave up 0 bases and J gave up 0 bases, with 15 bases separating them. The germline CDR1 and CDR2 sequences are LGHNA and YSLEER. The CDR3 length is 17 residues. This clone was observed a handful of times. Its antigen remains unidentified. Sorted CD4+ subsets: naive, central memory, regulatory, stem cell-like memory (CD45RO/CCR7/CD25/CD127/CD95/CD27 panel). Every isolated RNA sample was fully reverse transcribed, so sequencing captured expressed TCRB transcripts. Sequencing used immunoSEQ multiplex PCR; TCRdb keeps in-frame clones, though not all of them. This table holds around 180,000 clones, approximately 7.9% found once.

Sequencing was done on a sample of central memory CD4+ T cells from blood. The chain couples TRBV4-3 to TRBJ2-7; no clear D gene. The sequence derives from a man younger than 35 with type 1 diabetes. DNA of the CDR3: TGCGCCAGCAGCCAAGATCAGTTTTTGAGGCCCTCCTACGAGCAGTACTTC. Amino acid sequence: CASSQDQFLRPSYEQYF.